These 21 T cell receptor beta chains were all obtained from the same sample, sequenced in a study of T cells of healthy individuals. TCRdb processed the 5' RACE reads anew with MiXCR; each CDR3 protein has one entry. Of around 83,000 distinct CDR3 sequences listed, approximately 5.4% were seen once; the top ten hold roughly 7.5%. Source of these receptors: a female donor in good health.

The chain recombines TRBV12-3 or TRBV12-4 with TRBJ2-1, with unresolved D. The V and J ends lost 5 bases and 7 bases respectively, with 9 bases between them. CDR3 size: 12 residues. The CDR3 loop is CASSHPSNEQFF. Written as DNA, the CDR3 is TGTGCCAGCAGTCATCCCTCAAATGAGCAGTTCTTC.

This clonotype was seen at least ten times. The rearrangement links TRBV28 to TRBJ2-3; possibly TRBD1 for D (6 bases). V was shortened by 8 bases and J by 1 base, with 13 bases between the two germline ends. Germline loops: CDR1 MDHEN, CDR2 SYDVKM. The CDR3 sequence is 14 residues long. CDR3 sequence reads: CASSRGFRTDTQYF. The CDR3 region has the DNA TGTGCCAGCTCCAGGGGCTTCCGCACAGATACGCAGTATTTT.

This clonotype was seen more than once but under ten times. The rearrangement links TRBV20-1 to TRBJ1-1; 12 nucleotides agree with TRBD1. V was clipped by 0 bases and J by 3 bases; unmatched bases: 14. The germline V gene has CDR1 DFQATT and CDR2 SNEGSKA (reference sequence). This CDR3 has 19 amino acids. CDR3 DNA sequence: TGCAGTGCTAGAGATCCTATACACCGGGACAGGGGGCTCCACACTGAAGCTTTCTTT. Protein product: CSARDPIHRDRGLHTEAFF.

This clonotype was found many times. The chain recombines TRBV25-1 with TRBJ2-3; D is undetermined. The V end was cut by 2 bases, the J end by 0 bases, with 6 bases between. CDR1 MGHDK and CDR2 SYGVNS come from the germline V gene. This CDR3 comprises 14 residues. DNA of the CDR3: TGTGCCAGCAGTGAAGACTGGAGCACAGATACGCAGTATTTT. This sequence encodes CASSEDWSTDTQYF.

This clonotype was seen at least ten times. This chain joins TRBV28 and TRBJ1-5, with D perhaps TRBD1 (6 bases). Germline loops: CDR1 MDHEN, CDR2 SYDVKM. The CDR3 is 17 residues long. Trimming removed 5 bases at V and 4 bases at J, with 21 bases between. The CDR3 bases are TGTGCCAGCAGTCCAGACCGGACGGGGGCGTTAAATCAGCCCCAGCATTTT. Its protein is CASSPDRTGALNQPQHF.

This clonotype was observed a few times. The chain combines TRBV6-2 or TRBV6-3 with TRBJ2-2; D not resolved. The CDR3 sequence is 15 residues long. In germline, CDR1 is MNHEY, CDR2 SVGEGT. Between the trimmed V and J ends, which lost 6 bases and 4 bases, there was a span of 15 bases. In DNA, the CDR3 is TGTGCCAGCAGCCCTCCGGTCCGTCTCACCGGGGAGCTGTTTTTT. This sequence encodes CASSPPVRLTGELFF.

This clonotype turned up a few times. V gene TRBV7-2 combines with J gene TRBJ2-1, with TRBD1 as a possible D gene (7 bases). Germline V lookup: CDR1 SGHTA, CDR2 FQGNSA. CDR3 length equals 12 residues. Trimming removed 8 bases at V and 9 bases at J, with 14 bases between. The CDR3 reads CASGGGGGEQFF. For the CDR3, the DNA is TGTGCCAGCGGTGGAGGGGGCGGTGAGCAGTTCTTC.

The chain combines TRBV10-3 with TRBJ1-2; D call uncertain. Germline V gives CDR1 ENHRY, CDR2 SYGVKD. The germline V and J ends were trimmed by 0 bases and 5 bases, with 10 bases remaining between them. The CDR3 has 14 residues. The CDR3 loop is CAISESLGPYGYTF. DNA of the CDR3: TGTGCCATCAGTGAGTCTTTAGGACCATATGGCTACACCTTC.

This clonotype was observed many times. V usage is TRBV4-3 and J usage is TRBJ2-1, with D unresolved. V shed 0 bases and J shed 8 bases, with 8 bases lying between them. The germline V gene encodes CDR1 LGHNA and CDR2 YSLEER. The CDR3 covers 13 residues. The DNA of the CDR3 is TGCGCCAGCAGCCAAGAGTCCCCCGATGAGCAGTTCTTC. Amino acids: CASSQESPDEQFF.

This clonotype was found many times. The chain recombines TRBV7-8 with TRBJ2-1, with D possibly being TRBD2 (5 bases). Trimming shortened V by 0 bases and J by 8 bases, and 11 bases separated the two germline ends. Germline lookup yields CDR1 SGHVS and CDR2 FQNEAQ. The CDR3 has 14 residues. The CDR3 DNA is TGTGCCAGCAGCTTAGCGGCTAGCTGGGATGAGCAGTTCTTC. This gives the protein CASSLAASWDEQFF.

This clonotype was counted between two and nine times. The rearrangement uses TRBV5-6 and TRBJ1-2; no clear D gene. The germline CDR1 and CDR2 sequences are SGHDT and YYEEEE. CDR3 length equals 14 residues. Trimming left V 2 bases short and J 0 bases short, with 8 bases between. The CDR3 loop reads CASSFGGPNYGYTF. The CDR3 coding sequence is TGTGCCAGCAGCTTCGGAGGGCCTAACTATGGCTACACCTTC.

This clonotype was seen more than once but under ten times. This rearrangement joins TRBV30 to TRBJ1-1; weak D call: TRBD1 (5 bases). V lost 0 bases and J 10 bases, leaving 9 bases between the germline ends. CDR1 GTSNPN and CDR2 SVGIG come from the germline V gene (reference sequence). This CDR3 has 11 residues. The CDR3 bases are TGTGCCTGGAGTGTGCGGGGGGGAGCTTTCTTT. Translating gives CAWSVRGGAFF.

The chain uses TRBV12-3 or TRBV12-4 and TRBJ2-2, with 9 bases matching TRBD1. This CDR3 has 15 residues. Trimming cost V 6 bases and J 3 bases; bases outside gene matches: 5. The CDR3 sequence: CASSQGQGDTGELFF. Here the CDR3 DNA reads TGTGCCAGCAGCCAGGGACAGGGTGACACCGGGGAGCTGTTTTTT.

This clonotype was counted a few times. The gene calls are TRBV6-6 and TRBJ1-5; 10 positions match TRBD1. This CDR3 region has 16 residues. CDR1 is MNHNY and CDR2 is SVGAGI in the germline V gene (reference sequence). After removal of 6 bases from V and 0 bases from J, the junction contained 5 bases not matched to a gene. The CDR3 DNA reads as TGTGCCAGCAGCGGACAGGGGGGCGTTAGCAATCAGCCCCAGCATTTT. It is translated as CASSGQGGVSNQPQHF.

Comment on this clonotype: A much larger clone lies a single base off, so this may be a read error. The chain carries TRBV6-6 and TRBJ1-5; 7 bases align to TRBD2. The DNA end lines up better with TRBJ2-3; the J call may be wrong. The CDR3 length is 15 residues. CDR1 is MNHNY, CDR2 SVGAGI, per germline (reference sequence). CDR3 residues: CASSYSPGGDQPQYF. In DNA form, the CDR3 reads TGTGCCAGCAGTTACTCCCCGGGAGGCGATCAGCCCCAGTATTTT.

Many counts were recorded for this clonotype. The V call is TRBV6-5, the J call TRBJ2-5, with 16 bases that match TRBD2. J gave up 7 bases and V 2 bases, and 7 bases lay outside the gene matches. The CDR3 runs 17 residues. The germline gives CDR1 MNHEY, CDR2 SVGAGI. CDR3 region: CASSYGTSGRAIVTQYF. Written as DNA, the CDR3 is TGTGCCAGCAGTTACGGGACTAGCGGGAGGGCCATTGTGACCCAGTACTTC.

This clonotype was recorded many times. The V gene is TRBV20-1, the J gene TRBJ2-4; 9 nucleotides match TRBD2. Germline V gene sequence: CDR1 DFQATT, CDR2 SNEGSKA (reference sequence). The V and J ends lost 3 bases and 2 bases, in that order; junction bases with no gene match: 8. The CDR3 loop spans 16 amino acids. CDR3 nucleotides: TGCAGTGCTAGTCGTGGACTAGCGACAACCAAAAACATTCAGTACTTC. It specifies CSASRGLATTKNIQYF.

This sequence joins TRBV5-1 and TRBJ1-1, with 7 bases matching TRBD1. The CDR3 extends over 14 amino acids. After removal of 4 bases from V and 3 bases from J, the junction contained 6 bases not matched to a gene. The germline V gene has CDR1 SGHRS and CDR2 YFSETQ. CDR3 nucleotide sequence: TGCGCCAGCAGCAATACAGGGGATTACACTGAAGCTTTCTTT. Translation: CASSNTGDYTEAFF. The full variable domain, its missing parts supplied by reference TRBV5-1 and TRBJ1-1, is KAGVTQTPRYLIKTRGQQVTLSCSPISGHRSVSWYQQTPGQGLQFLFEYFSETQRNKGNFPGRFSGRQFSNSRSEMNVSTLELGDSALYLCASSNTGDYTEAFFGQGTRLTVV.

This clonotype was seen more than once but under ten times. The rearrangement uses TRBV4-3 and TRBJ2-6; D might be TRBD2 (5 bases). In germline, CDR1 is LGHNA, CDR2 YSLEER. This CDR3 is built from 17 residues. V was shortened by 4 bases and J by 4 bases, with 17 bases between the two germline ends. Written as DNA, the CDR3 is TGCGCCAGCAGCCGCTTGGGGAGCGCCCCCGGGGCCAACGTCCTGACTTTC. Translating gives CASSRLGSAPGANVLTF.

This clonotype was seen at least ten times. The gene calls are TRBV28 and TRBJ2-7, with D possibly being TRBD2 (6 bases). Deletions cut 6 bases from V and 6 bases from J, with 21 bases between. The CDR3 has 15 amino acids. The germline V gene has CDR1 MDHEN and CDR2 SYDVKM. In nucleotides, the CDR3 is TGTGCCAGCAGGCCGGGACTTACAGGTTCGGCCGAGCAGTACTTC. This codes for CASRPGLTGSAEQYF.

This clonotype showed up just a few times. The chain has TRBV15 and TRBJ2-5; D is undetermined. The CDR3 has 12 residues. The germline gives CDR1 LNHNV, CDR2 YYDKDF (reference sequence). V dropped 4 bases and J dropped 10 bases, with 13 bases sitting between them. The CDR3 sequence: CATSTYKDGQYF. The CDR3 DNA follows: TGTGCCACCAGCACGTACAAAGATGGCCAGTACTTC.